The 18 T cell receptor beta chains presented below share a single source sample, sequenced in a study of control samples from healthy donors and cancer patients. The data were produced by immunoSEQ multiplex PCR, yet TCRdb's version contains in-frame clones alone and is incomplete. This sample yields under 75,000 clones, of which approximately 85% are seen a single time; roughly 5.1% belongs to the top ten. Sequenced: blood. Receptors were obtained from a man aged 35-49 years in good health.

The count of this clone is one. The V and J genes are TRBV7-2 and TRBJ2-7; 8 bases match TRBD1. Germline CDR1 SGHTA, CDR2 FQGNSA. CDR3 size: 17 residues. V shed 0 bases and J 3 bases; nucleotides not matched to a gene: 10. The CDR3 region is CASSLAIAWDRLYEQYF. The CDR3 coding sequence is TGTGCCAGCAGCTTAGCGATCGCTTGGGACAGGCTCTACGAGCAGTACTTC.

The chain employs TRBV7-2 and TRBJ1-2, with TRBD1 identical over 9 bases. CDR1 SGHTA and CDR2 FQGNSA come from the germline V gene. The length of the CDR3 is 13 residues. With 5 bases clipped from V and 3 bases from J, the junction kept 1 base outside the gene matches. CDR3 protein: CASSRTGDYGYTF. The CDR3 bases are TGTGCCAGCAGCCGGACAGGGGACTATGGCTACACCTTC.

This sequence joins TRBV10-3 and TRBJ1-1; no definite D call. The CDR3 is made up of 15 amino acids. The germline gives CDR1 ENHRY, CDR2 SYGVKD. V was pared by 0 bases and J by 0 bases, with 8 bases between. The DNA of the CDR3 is TGTGCCATCAGTGAGTCCGTAATTCTGAACACTGAAGCTTTCTTT. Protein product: CAISESVILNTEAFF.

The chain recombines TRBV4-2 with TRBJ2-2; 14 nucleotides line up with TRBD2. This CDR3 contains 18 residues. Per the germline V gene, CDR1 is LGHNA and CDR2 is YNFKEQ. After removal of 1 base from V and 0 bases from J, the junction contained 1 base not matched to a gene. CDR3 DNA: TGTGCCAGCAGCCAAGGACTAGCGGGAGGGCCGAACACCGGGGAGCTGTTTTTT. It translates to CASSQGLAGGPNTGELFF.

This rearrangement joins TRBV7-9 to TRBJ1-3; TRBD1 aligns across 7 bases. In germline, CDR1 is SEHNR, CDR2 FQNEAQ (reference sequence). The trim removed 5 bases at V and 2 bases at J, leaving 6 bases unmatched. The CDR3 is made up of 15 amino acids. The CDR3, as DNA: TGTGCCAGCAGCCACAGACAGGGTACTGGAAACACCATATATTTT. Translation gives CASSHRQGTGNTIYF.

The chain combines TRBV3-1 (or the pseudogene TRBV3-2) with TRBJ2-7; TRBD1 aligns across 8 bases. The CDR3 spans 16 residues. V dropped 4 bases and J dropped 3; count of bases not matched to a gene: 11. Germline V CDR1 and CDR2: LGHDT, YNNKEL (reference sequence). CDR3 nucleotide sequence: TGTGCCAGCAGCCCACAACCAGGGGGCTCGGGCTACGAGCAGTACTTC. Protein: CASSPQPGGSGYEQYF.

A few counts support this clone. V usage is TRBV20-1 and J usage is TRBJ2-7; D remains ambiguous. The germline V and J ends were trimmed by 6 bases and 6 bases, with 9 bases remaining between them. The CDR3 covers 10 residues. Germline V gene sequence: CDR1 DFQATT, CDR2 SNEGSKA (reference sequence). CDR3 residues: CSAKLREQYF. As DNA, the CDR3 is TGCAGTGCAAAGTTGCGCGAGCAGTACTTC.

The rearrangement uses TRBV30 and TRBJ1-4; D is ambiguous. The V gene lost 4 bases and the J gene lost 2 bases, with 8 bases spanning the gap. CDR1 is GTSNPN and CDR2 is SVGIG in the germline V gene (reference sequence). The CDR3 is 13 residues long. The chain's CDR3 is CAWNRVTNEKLFF. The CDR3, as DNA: TGTGCCTGGAATCGGGTGACTAATGAAAAACTGTTTTTT.

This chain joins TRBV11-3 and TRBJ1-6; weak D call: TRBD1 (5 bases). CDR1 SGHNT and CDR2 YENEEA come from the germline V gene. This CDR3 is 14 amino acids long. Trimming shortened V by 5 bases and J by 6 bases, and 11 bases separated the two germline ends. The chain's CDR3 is CASSPFGGNSPLHF. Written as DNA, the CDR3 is TGTGCCAGCAGCCCCTTCGGGGGTAATTCACCCCTCCACTTT.

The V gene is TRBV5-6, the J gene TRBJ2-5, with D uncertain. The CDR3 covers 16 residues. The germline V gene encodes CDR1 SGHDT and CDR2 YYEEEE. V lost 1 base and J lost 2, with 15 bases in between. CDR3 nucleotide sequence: TGTGCCAGCAGCTTGCGGCACCTTGGATTTCAAGAGACCCAGTACTTC. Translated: CASSLRHLGFQETQYF.

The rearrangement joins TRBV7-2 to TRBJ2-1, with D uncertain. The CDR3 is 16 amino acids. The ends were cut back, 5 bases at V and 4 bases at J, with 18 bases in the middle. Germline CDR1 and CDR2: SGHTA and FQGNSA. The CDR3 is CASSHVQARNYNEQFF. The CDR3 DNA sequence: TGTGCCAGCAGCCACGTCCAAGCAAGAAATTACAATGAGCAGTTCTTC. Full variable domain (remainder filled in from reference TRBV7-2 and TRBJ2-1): GAGVSQSPSNKVTEKGKDVELRCDPISGHTALYWYRQSLGQGLEFLIYFQGNSAPDKSGLPSDRFSAERTGGSVSTLTIQRTQQEDSAVYLCASSHVQARNYNEQFFGPGTRLTVL.

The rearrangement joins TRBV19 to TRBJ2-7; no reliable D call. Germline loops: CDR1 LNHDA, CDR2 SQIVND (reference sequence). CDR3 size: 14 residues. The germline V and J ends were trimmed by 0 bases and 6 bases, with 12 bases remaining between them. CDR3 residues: CASSIDHRASEQYF. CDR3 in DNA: TGTGCCAGTAGTATAGATCACAGAGCGTCCGAGCAGTACTTC.

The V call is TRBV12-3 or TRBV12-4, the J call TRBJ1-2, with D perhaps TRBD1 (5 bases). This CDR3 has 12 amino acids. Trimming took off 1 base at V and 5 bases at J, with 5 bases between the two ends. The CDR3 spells CASSLEGYGYTF. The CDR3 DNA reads TGTGCCAGCAGTTTAGAGGGGTATGGCTACACCTTC.

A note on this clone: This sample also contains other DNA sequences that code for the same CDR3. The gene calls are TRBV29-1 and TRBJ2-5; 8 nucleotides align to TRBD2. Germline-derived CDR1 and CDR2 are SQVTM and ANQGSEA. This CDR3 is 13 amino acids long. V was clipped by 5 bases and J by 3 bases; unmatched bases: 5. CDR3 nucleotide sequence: TGCAGCGTTCAAACTAGCGGCGAAGAGACCCAGTACTTC. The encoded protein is CSVQTSGEETQYF.

The CDR3 DNA follows: TGTGCCAGCCGAATCAGGGGGGTGGGCTCCTACGAGCAGTACTTC. It codes for CASRIRGVGSYEQYF. The rearrangement links TRBV27 to TRBJ2-7, with a weak D call TRBD1 (7 bases). Between the trimmed V and J ends, which lost 8 bases and 0 bases, there was a span of 17 bases. Germline V gene data show CDR1 as MNHEY and CDR2 as SMNVEV (reference sequence). This CDR3 has 15 residues.

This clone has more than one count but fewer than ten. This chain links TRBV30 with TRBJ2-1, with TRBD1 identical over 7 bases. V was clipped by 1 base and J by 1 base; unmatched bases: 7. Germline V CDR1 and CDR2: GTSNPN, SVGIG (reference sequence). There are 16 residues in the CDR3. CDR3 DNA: TGTGCCTGGAGTGACCGACGGACAGGATCCTACAATGAGCAGTTCTTC. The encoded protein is CAWSDRRTGSYNEQFF.

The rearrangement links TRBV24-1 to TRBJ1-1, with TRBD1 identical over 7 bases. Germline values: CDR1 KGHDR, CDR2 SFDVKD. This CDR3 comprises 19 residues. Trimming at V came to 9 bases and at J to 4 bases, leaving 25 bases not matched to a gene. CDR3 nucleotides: TGTGCCACCTTCCCAAGAAGTCGGGCAGGGGGTAATGGGGTCACTGAAGCTTTCTTT. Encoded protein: CATFPRSRAGGNGVTEAFF.

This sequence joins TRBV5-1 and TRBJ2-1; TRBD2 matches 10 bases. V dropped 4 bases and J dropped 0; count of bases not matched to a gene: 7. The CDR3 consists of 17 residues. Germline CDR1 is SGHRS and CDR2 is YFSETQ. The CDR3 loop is CASSGGSSGSSYNEQFF. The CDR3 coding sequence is TGCGCCAGCAGCGGTGGTTCTAGCGGGAGCTCCTACAATGAGCAGTTCTTC.